The present T cell receptor (beta chain) was sequenced within a study of blood T cell repertoires in COVID-19. Germline CDR1 reads MNHEY; CDR2 reads SMNVEV (reference sequence). The V and J ends lost 5 bases and 14 bases, in that order; junction bases with no gene match: 11. CDR3 length: 13 residues. In the original analysis: Researchers report that nucleated cell counts were estimated from reference gene primer amplification. Sequencing used immunoSEQ multiplex PCR; TCRdb keeps in-frame clones, though not all of them. V and J calls and clone size are those listed in that table; D and trimming were worked out from the DNA. The repertoire holds 4,900 or so clones, with roughly 90% as singletons. This clone turned up a few times.

The TCR comes from a human donor in a cohort sampled during active COVID-19. The J gene is TRBJ1-2, the V gene TRBV27, with TRBD1 matching over 10 bases. The sequencing sample was made of peripheral blood. The CDR3 spells CASSISTGTGETF. The CDR3 DNA reads TGTGCCAGCAGTATCTCGACCGGGACAGGGGAGACCTTC.